One sample yielded the 5 T cell receptor beta chains listed below, sequenced in a study of regulatory T cells in long-lasting Graves disease. Time point denoted: newly diagnosed GD, antithyroid drugs for less than 3 months. Preparation of the TCR library used RNA extracted from PBMCs. CDR3-region Arm-PCR and iRepertoire HTBI primers produced the TCR beta libraries. MiXCR was run by TCRdb on the multiplex PCR reads, yielding one entry per CDR3 protein. The sample has about 560,000 distinct CDR3 sequences, around 16% seen once. This sample also belongs to another study, concerning T cells in Graves' hyperthyroidism and ophthalmopathy.

This specimen was peripheral blood mononuclear cells (PBMCs), taken at new diagnosis, from a patient treated with antithyroid drugs. The receptors here all came from a man between 18 and 35 years old with Graves disease.

This clonotype came up a few times. The chain couples TRBV30 to TRBJ2-1, with D possibly being TRBD2 (6 bases). Germline V gene sequence: CDR1 GTSNPN, CDR2 SVGIG (reference sequence). CDR3 length: 14 amino acids. The V end was cut by 1 base, the J end by 10 bases, with 17 bases between. The CDR3 is CAWSDTGVSSEQFF. The CDR3, as DNA: TGTGCCTGGAGTGATACGGGAGTCTCGTCAGAGCAGTTCTTC.

This chain uses TRBV7-3 with TRBJ2-7; the match to TRBD1 covers 10 bases. The germline V gene encodes CDR1 SGHTA and CDR2 FQGTGA. V gave up 3 bases and J gave up 2 bases; unmatched junction bases: 7. The CDR3 is made up of 16 amino acids. CDR3 nucleotide sequence: TGTGCCAGCAGCTTGAATCCCGGGACAGGGGCCTACGAGCAGTACTTC. Its translation: CASSLNPGTGAYEQYF.

This clonotype appeared many times. CDR3 DNA sequence: TGCAGTGCTAGAGTCCTAGCACGGTCGGTGAACACTGAAGCTTTCTTT. Amino acids: CSARVLARSVNTEAFF. The rearrangement links TRBV20-1 to TRBJ1-1; D is undetermined. CDR1 is DFQATT and CDR2 is SNEGSKA in the germline V gene (reference sequence). V was pared by 1 base and J by 0 bases, with 15 bases between. This CDR3 contains 16 residues.

This clonotype appeared a few times. A much bigger clone sits one base away, suggesting this may be a read error. The rearrangement uses TRBV6-9 and TRBJ1-2; D is unclear. V lost 3 bases to trimming and J lost 0 bases, with 5 bases between them. There are 13 residues in the CDR3. Looked up from germline, CDR1 is MNHGY and CDR2 is SVAAGI. The CDR3 sequence is CASSYSSNYGYTF. In DNA, the CDR3 is TGTGCCAGCAGTTACTCATCTAACTATGGCTACACCTTC.

The sample holds many counts of this clonotype. This chain links TRBV2 with TRBJ2-7; perhaps TRBD1 as D (6 bases). This CDR3 has 16 amino acids. Germline values: CDR1 SNHLY, CDR2 FYNNEI. V shed 3 bases and J shed 2 bases, with 17 bases lying between them. The CDR3 region has the DNA TGTGCCAGCAGTGAGTTCCCGGGACAATACCCCTACGAGCAGTACTTC. Encoded protein: CASSEFPGQYPYEQYF.